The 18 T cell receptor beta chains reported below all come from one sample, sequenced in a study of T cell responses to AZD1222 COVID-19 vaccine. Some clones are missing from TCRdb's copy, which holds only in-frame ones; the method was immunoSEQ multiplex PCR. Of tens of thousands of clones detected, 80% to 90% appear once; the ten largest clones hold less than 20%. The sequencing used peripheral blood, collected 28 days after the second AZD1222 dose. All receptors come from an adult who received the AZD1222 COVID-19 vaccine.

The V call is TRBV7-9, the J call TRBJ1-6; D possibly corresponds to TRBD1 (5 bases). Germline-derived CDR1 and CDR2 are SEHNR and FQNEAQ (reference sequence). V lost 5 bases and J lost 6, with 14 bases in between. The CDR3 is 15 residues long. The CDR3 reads CASSPRAGPNSPLHF. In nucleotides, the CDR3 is TGTGCCAGCAGCCCTAGGGCAGGGCCTAATTCACCCCTCCACTTT. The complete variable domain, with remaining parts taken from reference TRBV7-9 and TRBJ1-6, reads DTGVSQNPRHKITKRGQNVTFRCDPISEHNRLYWYRQTLGQGPEFLTYFQNEAQLEKSRLLSDRFSAERPKGSFSTLEIQRTEQGDSAMYLCASSPRAGPNSPLHFGNGTRLTVT.

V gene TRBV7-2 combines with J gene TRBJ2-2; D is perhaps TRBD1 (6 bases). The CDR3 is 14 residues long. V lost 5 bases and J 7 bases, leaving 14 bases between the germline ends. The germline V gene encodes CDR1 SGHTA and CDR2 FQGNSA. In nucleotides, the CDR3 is TGTGCCAGCAGCCCGGAACAGGGTTACGGGGAGCTGTTTTTT. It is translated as CASSPEQGYGELFF. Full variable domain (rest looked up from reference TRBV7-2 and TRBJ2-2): GAGVSQSPSNKVTEKGKDVELRCDPISGHTALYWYRQSLGQGLEFLIYFQGNSAPDKSGLPSDRFSAERTGGSVSTLTIQRTQQEDSAVYLCASSPEQGYGELFFGEGSRLTVL.

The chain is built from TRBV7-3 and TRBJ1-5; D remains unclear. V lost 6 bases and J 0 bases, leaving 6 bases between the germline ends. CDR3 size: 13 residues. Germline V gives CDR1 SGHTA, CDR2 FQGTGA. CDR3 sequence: CASSFNSNQPQHF. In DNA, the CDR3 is TGTGCCAGCAGTTTTAATAGCAATCAGCCCCAGCATTTT.

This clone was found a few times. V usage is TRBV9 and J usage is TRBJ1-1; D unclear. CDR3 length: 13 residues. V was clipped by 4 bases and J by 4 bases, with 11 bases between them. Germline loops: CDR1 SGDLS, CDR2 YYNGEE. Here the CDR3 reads CASSPWEGTEAFF. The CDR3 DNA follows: TGTGCCAGCAGCCCCTGGGAGGGCACTGAAGCTTTCTTT.

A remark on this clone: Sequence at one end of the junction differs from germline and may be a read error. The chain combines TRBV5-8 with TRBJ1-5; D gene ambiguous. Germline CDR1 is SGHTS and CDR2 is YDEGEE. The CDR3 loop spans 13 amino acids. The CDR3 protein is CASRLVRTQPQHF. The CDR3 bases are TGTGCCAGCAGATTGGTTAGGACCCAGCCCCAGCATTTT.

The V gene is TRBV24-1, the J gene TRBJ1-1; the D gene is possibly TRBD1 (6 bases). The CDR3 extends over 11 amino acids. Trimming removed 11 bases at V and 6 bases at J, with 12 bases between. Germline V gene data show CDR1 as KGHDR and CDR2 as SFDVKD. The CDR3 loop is CAITGPPEAFF. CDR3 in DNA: TGTGCCATTACAGGGCCGCCTGAAGCTTTCTTT.

The CDR3 loop reads CASKGAGDTQYF. The CDR3 DNA reads TGTGCCAGCAAGGGGGCCGGAGATACGCAGTATTTT. The V and J genes are TRBV6-5 and TRBJ2-3, with 7 bases lining up with TRBD1. The germline V gene encodes CDR1 MNHEY and CDR2 SVGAGI. This CDR3 has 12 residues. The V gene end was trimmed by 7 bases and the J gene end by 5 bases; junction bases not matched to a gene: 3.

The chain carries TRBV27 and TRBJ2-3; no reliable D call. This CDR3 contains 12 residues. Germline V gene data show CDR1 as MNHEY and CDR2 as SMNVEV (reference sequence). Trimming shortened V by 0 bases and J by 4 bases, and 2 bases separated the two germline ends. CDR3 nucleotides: TGTGCCAGCAGTTTATCGGCAGATACGCAGTATTTT. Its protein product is CASSLSADTQYF.

CDR3 bases: TGTGCCACCAGTGGGGCCGGATCCTACGAGCAGTACTTC. It encodes CATSGAGSYEQYF. This chain connects TRBV24-1 to TRBJ2-7; no clear D. This CDR3 comprises 13 residues. The V end lost 5 bases, the J end lost 1 base, and 8 bases lay between the germline ends. Germline lookup yields CDR1 KGHDR and CDR2 SFDVKD.

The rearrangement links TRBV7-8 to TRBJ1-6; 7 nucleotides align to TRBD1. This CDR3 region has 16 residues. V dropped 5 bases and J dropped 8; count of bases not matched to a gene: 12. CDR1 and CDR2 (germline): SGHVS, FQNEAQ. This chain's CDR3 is CASSTTGASPYSPLHF. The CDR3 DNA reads TGTGCCAGCAGCACCACAGGGGCATCCCCTTATTCACCCCTCCACTTT. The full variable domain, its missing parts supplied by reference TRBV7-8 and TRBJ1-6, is GAGVSQSPRYKVAKRGQDVALRCDPISGHVSLFWYQQALGQGPEFLTYFQNEAQLDKSGLPSDRFFAERPEGSVSTLKIQRTQQEDSAVYLCASSTTGASPYSPLHFGNGTRLTVT.

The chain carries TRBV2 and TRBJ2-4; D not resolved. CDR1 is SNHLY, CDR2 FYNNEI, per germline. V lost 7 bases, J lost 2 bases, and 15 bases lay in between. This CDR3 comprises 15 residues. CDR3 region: CASTPGSPPKNIQYF. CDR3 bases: TGTGCCAGCACCCCCGGGTCTCCTCCCAAAAACATTCAGTACTTC.

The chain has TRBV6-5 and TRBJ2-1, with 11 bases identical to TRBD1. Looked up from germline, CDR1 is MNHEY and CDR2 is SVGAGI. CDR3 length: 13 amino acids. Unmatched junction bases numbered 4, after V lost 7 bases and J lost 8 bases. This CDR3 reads CASNGQGADEQFF. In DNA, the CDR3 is TGTGCCAGCAACGGACAGGGGGCCGATGAGCAGTTCTTC.

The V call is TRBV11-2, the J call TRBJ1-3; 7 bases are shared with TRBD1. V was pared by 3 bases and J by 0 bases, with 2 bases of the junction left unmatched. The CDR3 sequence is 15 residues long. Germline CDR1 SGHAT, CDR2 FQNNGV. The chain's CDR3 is CASSLRTGSGNTIYF. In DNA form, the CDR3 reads TGTGCCAGCAGCTTGCGGACAGGCTCTGGAAACACCATATATTTT.

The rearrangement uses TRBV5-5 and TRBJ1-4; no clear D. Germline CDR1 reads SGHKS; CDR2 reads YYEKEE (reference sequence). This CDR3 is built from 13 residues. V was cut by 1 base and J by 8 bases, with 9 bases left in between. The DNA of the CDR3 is TGTGCCAGCAGCTTGAGGCCAGGAGAAAAACTGTTTTTT. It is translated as CASSLRPGEKLFF.

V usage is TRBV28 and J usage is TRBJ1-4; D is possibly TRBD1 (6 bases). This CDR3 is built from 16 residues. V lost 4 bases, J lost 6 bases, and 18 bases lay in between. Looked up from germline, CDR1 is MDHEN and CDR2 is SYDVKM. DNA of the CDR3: TGTGCCAGCAGTTCTGATGGGGGCGGCGCGGATGAAAAACTGTTTTTT. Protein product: CASSSDGGGADEKLFF.

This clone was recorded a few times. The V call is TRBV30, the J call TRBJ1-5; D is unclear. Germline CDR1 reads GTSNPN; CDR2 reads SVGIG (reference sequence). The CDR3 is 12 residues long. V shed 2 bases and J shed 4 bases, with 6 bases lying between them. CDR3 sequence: CAWSPSNQPQHF. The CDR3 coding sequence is TGTGCCTGGAGTCCTTCTAATCAGCCCCAGCATTTT.

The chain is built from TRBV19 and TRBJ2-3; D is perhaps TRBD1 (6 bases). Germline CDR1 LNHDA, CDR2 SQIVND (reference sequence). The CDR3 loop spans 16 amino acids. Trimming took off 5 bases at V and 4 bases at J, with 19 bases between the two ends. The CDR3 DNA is TGTGCCAGTAGTGCCCCGGGAAGATCAGGGGCAGATACGCAGTATTTT. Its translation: CASSAPGRSGADTQYF.

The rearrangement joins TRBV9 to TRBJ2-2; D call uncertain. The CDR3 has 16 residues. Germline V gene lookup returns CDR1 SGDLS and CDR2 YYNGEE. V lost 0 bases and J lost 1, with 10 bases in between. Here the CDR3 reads CASSVAGRWNTGELFF. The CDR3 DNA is TGTGCCAGCAGCGTAGCTGGAAGATGGAACACCGGGGAGCTGTTTTTT.